This TCR beta chain was obtained from a study of PD-1 blockade in classical Hodgkin lymphoma. Study outcomes and limitations: The authors excluded patients who started nivolumab under 1 year after ASCT.

Assay used: immunoSEQ multiplex PCR; TCRdb lists only in-frame clones, some missing. The table has approximately 12,000 clones, about 80% seen once. Worth noting for this clone: Antigen: not known.

Relapses following autologous stem cell transplantation were seen in all patients, with brentuximab vedotin exposure varying. Germline V gene lookup returns CDR1 MGHRA and CDR2 YSYEKL. CDR3 size: 17 residues. V shed 0 bases and J 3 bases; nucleotides not matched to a gene: 7. The genes are TRBV4-1 and TRBJ2-5; 10 bases are shared with TRBD2. Specimen: peripheral blood mononuclear cells (PBMCs), collected before the second cycle of nivolumab. The clonotype was recovered from a human donor with classical Hodgkin lymphoma. The CDR3 region has the DNA TGCGCCAGCAGCCAAGATCTTACCCTAGCGGGAGAAGAGACCCAGTACTTC. Its translation is CASSQDLTLAGEETQYF.